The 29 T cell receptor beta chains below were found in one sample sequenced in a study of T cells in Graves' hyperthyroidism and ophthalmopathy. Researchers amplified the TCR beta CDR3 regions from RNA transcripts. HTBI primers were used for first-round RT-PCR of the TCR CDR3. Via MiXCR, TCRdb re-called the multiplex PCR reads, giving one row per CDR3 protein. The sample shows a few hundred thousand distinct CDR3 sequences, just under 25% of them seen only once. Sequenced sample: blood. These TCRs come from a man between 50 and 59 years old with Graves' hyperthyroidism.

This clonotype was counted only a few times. The CDR3 DNA is TGCGCCAGCAGTGAGGACAGCTCCTACAATGAGCAGTTCTTC. Its translation: CASSEDSSYNEQFF. The chain recombines TRBV5-1 with TRBJ2-1, with D perhaps matching TRBD1 (6 bases). The V end was cut by 5 bases, the J end by 0 bases, with 9 bases between. The germline CDR1 and CDR2 sequences are SGHRS and YFSETQ. The CDR3 runs 14 residues. Full variable domain (remainder filled in from reference TRBV5-1 and TRBJ2-1): KAGVTQTPRYLIKTRGQQVTLSCSPISGHRSVSWYQQTPGQGLQFLFEYFSETQRNKGNFPGRFSGRQFSNSRSEMNVSTLELGDSALYLCASSEDSSYNEQFFGPGTRLTVL.

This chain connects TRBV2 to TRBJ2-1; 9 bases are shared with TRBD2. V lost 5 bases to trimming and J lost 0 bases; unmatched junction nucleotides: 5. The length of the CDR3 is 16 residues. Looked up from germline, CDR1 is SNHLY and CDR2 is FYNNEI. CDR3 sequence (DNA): TGTGCCAGCAGTTTACAACTAGCGGGCTCCTACAATGAGCAGTTCTTC. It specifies CASSLQLAGSYNEQFF.

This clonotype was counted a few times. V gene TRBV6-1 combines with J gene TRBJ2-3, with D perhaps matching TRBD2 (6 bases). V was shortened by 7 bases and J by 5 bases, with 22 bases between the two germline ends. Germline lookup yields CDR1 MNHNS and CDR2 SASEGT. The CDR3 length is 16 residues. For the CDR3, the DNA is TGTGCCAGCACCTCTTCTAGCGCCTTGGGGGGAGATACGCAGTATTTT. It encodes CASTSSSALGGDTQYF.

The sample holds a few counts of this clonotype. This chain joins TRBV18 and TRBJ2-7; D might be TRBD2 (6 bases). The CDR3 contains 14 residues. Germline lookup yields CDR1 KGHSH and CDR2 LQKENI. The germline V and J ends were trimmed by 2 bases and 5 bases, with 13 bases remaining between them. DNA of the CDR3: TGTGCCAGCTCACCATGGGGGGAGTCCGACGAGCAGTACTTC. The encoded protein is CASSPWGESDEQYF.

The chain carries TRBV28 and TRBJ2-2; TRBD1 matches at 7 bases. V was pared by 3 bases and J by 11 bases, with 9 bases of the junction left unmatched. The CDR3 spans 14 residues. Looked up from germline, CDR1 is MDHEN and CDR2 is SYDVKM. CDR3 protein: CASSFRDREAELFF. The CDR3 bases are TGTGCCAGCAGTTTTCGGGACAGAGAGGCTGAGCTGTTTTTT.

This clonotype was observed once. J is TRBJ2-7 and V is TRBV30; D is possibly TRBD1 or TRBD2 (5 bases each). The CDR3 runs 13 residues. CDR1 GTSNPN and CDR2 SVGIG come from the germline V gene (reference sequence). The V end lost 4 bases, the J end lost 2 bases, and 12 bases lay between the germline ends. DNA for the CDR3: TGTGCCTGGAATAGGGACGGACCCTACGAGCAGTACTTC. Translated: CAWNRDGPYEQYF.

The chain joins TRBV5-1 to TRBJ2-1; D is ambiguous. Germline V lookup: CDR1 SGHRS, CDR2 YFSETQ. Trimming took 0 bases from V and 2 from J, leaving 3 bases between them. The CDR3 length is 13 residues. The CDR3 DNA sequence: TGCGCCAGCAGCTTGGACGCCTACAATGAGCAGTTCTTC. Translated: CASSLDAYNEQFF.

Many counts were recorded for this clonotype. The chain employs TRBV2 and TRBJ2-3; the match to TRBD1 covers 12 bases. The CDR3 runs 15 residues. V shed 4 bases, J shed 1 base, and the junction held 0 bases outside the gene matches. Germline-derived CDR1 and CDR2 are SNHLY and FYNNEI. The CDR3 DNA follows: TGTGCCAGCAGTGGGGACAGGGGGCGCACAGATACGCAGTATTTT. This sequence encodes CASSGDRGRTDTQYF.

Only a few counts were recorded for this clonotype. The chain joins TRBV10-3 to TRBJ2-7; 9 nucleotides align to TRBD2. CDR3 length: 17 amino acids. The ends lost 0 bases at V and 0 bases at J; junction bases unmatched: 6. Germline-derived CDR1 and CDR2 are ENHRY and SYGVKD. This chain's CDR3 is CAISESGGRGLSYEQYF. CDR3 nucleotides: TGTGCCATCAGTGAGTCGGGCGGGAGGGGCCTCTCCTACGAGCAGTACTTC.

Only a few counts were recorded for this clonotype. The CDR3 reads CASSRSGTSGQETQYF. The DNA for the CDR3 is TGTGCCAGTAGTCGCTCGGGGACTAGCGGGCAAGAGACCCAGTACTTC. V usage is TRBV19 and J usage is TRBJ2-5, with 12 positions matching TRBD2. Germline V gene data show CDR1 as LNHDA and CDR2 as SQIVND (reference sequence). V lost 5 bases to trimming and J lost 2 bases; unmatched junction nucleotides: 6. CDR3 length: 16 residues.

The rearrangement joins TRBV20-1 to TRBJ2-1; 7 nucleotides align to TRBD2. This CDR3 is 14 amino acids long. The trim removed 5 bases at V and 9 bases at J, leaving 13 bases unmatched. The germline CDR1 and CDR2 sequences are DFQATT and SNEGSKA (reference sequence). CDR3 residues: CSAASAGVTSEQFF. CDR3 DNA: TGCAGTGCTGCGTCGGCGGGAGTTACTAGTGAGCAGTTCTTC.

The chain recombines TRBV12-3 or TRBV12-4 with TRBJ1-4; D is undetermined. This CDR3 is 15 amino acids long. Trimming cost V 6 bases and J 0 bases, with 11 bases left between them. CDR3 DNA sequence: TGTGCCAGCAGAAGGGATGGGGCAACTAATGAAAAACTGTTTTTT. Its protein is CASRRDGATNEKLFF.

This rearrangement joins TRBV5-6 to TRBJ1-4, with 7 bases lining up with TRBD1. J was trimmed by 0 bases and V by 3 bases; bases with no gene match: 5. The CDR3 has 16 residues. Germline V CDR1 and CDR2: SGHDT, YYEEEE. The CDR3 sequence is CASSYTGETTNEKLFF. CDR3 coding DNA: TGTGCCAGCAGCTACACAGGGGAGACAACTAATGAAAAACTGTTTTTT.

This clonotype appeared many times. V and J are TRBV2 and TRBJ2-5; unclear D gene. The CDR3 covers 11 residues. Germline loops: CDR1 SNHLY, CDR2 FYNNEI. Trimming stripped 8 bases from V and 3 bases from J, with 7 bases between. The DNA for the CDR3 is TGTGCCAGCCTAAGAAAAGAGACCCAGTACTTC. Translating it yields CASLRKETQYF.

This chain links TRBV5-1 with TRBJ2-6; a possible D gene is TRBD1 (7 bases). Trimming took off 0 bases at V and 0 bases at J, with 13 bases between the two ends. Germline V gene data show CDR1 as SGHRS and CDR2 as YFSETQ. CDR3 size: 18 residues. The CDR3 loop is CASSLGGGGRSGANVLTF. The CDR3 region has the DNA TGCGCCAGCAGCTTGGGCGGAGGGGGCCGCTCTGGGGCCAACGTCCTGACTTTC.

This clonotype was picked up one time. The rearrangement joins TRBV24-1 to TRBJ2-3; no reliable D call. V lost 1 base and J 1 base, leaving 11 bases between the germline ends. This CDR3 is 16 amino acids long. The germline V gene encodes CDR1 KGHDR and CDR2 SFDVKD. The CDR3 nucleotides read TGTGCCACCAGTGATTTACAGCTTTCGGGCACAGATACGCAGTATTTT. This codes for CATSDLQLSGTDTQYF.

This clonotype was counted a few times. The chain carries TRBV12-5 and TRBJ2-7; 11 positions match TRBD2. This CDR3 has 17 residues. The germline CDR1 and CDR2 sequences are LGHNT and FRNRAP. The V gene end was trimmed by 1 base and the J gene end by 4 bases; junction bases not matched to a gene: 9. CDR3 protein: CASGLATSGSTFYEQYF. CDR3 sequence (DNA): TGTGCTAGTGGTTTGGCCACTAGCGGGAGTACTTTTTACGAGCAGTACTTC.

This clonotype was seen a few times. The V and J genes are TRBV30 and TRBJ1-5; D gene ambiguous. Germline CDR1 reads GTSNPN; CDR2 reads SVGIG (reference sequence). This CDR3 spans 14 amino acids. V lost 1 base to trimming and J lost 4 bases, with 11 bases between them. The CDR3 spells CAWSAPGGNQPQHF. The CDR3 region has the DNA TGTGCCTGGAGTGCTCCGGGAGGGAATCAGCCCCAGCATTTT.

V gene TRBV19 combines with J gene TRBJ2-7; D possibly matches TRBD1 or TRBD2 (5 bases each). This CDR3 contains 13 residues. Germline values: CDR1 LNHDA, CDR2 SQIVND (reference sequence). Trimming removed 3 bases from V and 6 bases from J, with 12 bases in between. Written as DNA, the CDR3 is TGTGCCAGTAGTATGGGGACCCGCGCCGAGCAGTACTTC. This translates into CASSMGTRAEQYF.

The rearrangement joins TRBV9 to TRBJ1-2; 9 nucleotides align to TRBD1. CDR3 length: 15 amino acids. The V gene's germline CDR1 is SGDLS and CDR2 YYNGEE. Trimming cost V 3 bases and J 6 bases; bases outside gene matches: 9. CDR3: CASSDPGQGLNGYTF. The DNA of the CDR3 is TGTGCCAGCAGCGACCCGGGACAGGGTTTAAATGGCTACACCTTC.

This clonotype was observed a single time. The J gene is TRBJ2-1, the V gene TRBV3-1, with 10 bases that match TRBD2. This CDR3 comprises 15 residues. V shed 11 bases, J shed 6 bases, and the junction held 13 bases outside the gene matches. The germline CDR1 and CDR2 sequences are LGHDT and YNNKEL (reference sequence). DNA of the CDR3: TGTGCCGGCGGCGGGCTAGCGGGAGCCGGCAATGAGCAGTTCTTC. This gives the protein CAGGGLAGAGNEQFF.

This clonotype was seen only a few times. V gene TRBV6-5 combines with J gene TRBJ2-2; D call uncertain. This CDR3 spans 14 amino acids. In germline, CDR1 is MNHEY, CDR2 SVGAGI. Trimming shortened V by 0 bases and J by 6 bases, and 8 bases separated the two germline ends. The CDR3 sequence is CASSYSGGSGELFF. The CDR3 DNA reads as TGTGCCAGCAGTTACTCAGGCGGATCCGGGGAGCTGTTTTTT.

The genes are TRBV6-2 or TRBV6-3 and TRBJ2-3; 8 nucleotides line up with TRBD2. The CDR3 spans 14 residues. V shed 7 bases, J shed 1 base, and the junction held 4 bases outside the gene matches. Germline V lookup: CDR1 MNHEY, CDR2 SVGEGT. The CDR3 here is CASTLTSGTDTQYF. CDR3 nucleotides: TGTGCCAGCACCTTGACTAGCGGCACAGATACGCAGTATTTT.

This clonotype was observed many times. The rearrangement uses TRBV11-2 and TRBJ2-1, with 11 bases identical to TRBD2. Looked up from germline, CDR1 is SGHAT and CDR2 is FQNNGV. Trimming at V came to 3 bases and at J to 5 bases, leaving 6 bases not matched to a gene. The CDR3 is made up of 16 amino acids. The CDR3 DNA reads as TGTGCCAGCAGCTTCGAACTAGCGGGAGTTAACAATGAGCAGTTCTTC. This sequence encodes CASSFELAGVNNEQFF.

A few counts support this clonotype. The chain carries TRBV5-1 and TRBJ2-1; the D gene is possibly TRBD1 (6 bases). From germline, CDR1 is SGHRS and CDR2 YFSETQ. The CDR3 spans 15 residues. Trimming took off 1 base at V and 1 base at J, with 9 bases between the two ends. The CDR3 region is CASSLLQGSYNEQFF. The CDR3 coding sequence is TGCGCCAGCAGCTTGTTACAGGGTTCCTACAATGAGCAGTTCTTC.

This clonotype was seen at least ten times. Written as DNA, the CDR3 is TGTGCCACCAGTTGGGGCTCCGGGACGGAGGGTGCAGATACGCAGTATTTT. As protein: CATSWGSGTEGADTQYF. This rearrangement joins TRBV24-1 to TRBJ2-3; D perhaps matches TRBD2 (6 bases). The CDR3 consists of 17 residues. The V and J ends lost 6 bases and 4 bases respectively, with 22 bases between them. Germline values: CDR1 KGHDR, CDR2 SFDVKD.

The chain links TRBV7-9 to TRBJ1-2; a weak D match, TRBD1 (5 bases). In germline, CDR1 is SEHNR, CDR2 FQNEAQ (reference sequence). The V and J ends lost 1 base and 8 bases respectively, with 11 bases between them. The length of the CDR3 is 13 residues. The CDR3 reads CASSLEGSGGYTF. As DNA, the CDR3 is TGTGCCAGCAGCTTAGAGGGGAGTGGAGGCTACACCTTC.

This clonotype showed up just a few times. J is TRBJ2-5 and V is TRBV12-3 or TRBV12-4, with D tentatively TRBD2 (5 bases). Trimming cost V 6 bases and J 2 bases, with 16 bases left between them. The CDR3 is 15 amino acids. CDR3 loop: CASSGGRQAQETQYF. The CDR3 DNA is TGTGCCAGCAGCGGCGGGCGGCAGGCTCAAGAGACCCAGTACTTC.

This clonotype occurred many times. CDR3 sequence reads: CATTERNIQYF. As DNA, the CDR3 is TGTGCCACCACGGAACGAAACATTCAGTACTTC. V is TRBV28 and J is TRBJ2-4; D ambiguous. CDR1 is MDHEN, CDR2 SYDVKM, per germline. The CDR3 length is 11 residues. V was clipped by 10 bases and J by 6 bases, with 10 bases between them.